This T cell receptor beta chain was sequenced in a study of OX40 agonist ivuxolimab in advanced cancers. Overall study context: 30% to 40% of patients had received prior checkpoint inhibitor therapy.

Study conclusions and caveats: CD8+ T cells were the subset that, on average, had more expanded clones than CD4+.

The trim removed 0 bases at V and 3 bases at J, leaving 3 bases unmatched. The CDR3 sequence is 16 residues long. CDR1 is KGHSH, CDR2 LQKENI, per germline. On this clone: Its antigen remains unidentified.

Some clones are missing from TCRdb's copy, which holds only in-frame ones; the method was immunoSEQ multiplex PCR. The sample carries tens of thousands of clones, 90% to 95% recorded once. The sequence came from an adult with an advanced solid tumor such as melanoma, head and neck, liver or kidney cancer. The chain links TRBV18 to TRBJ2-1; 9 bases line up with TRBD2. The material sequenced was CD4+ or CD8+ T cells sorted from blood, taken in a trial of the OX40 agonist ivuxolimab. The CDR3 DNA reads as TGTGCCAGCTCACCACCGAATAGCGGGAGCTACAATGAGCAGTTCTTC. Translation: CASSPPNSGSYNEQFF. The full variable domain, rest sourced from reference TRBV18 and TRBJ2-1, is NAGVMQNPRHLVRRRGQEARLRCSPMKGHSHVYWYRQLPEEGLKFMVYLQKENIIDESGMPKERFSAEFPKEGPSILRIQQVVRGDSAAYFCASSPPNSGSYNEQFFGPGTRLTVL.